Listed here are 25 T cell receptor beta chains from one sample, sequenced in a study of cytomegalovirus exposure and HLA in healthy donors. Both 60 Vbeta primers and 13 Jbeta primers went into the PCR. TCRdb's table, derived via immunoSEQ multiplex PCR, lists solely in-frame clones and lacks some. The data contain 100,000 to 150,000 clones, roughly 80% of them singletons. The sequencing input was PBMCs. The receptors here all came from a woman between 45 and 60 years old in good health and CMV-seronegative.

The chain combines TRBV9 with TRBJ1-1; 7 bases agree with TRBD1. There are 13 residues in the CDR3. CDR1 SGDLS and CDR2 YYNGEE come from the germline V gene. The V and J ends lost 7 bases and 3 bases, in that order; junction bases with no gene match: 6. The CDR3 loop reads CASGAQGDTEAFF. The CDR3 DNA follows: TGTGCCAGCGGGGCCCAGGGGGACACTGAAGCTTTCTTT.

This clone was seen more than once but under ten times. In DNA, the CDR3 is TGTGCCAGCAGTTTGGCTAGGAGAGAGGATGGCTACACCTTC. Its protein is CASSLARREDGYTF. This chain uses TRBV28 with TRBJ1-2; no clear D gene. Trimming removed 3 bases from V and 6 bases from J, with 14 bases in between. This CDR3 has 14 amino acids. Germline V gene lookup returns CDR1 MDHEN and CDR2 SYDVKM.

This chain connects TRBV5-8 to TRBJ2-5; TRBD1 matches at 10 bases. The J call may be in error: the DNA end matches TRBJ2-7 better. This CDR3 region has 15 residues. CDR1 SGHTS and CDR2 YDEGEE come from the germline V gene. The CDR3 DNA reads TGTGCCAGCAGCTTGGGCAGGGACAGGGGAAACGAGCAGTACTTC. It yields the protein CASSLGRDRGNEQYF.

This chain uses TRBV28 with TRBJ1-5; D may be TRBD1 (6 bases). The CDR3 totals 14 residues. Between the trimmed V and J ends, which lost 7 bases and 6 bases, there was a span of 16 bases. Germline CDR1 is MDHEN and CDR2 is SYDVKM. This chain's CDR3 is CASMPGAVGQPQHF. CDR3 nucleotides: TGTGCCAGCATGCCAGGGGCTGTGGGTCAGCCCCAGCATTTT.

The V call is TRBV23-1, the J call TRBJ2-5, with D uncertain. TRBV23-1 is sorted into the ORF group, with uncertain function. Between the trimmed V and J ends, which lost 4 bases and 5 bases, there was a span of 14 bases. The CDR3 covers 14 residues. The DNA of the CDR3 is TGCGCCAGCAGTCTCTTACCCTTCCGGGAGACCCAGTACTTC. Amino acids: CASSLLPFRETQYF.

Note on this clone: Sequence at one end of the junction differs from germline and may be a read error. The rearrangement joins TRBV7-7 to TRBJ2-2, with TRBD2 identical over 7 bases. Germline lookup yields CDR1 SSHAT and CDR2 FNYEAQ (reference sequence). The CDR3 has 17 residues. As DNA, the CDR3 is TGTGCTAGCAGCCAAAGCACTAGCGCGACGAACACCGGGGAGCTGTTTTTT. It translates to CASSQSTSATNTGELFF.

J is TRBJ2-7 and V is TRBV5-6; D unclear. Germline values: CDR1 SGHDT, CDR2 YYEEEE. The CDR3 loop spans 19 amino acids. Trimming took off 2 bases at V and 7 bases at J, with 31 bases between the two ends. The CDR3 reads CASSFEYLAATSPGGEQYF. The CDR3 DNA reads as TGTGCCAGCAGCTTTGAATATCTCGCTGCCACCTCCCCGGGTGGTGAGCAGTACTTC.

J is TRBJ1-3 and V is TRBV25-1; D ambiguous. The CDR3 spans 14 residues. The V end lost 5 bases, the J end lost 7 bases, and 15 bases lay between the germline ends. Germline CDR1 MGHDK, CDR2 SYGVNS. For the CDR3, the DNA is TGTGCCAGCAGTAGAACTGGGAGCCAGAACACCATATATTTT. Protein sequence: CASSRTGSQNTIYF.

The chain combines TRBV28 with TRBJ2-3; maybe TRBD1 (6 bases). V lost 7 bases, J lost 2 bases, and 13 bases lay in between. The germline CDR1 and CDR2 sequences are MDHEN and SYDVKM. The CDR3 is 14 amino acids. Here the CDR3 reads CASTVDSITDTQYF. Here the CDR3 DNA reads TGTGCCAGCACCGTGGACAGCATCACAGATACGCAGTATTTT.

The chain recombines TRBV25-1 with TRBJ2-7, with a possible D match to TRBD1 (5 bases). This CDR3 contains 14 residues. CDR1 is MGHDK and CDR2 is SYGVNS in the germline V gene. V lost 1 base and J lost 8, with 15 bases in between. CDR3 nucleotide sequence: TGTGCCAGCAGTGAATGGGGCTCAGAAGGGCAGCAGTACTTC. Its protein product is CASSEWGSEGQQYF.

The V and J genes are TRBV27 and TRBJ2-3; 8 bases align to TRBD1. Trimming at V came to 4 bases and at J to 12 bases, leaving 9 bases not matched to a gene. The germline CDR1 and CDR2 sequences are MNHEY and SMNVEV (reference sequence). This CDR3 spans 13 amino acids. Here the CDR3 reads CASSSEIRGQQYF. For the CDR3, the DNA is TGTGCCAGCAGTTCCGAAATCAGGGGGCAACAGTATTTT.

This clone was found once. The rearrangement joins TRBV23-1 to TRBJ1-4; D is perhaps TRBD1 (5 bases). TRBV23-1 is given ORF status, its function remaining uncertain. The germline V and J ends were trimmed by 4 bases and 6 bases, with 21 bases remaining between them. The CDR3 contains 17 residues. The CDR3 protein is CASSPSRGSREDEKLFF. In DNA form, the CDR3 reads TGCGCCAGCAGTCCCTCGAGGGGTTCCAGGGAGGATGAAAAACTGTTTTTT.

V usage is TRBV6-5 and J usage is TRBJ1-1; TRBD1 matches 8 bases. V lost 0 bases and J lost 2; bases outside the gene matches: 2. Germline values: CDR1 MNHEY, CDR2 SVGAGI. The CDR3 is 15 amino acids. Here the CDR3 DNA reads TGTGCCAGCAGTTACTCGGGACAGGTAAACACTGAAGCTTTCTTT. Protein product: CASSYSGQVNTEAFF.

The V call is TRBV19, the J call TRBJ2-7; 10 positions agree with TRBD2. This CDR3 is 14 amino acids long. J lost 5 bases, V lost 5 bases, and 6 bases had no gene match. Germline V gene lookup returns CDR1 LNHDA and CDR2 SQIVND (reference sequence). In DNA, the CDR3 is TGTGCCAGTAGTCCTAGCGGGGGTGGCCACGAGCAGTACTTC. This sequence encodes CASSPSGGGHEQYF.

The CDR3 bases are TGTGCCAGCAGCTTGGTTTCAGGGTCGGGAAACACCATATATTTT. As protein: CASSLVSGSGNTIYF. The chain couples TRBV7-2 to TRBJ1-3; D is possibly TRBD1 (5 bases). The V and J ends lost 3 bases and 4 bases respectively, with 13 bases between them. Germline V gives CDR1 SGHTA, CDR2 FQGNSA. The CDR3 is made up of 15 amino acids.

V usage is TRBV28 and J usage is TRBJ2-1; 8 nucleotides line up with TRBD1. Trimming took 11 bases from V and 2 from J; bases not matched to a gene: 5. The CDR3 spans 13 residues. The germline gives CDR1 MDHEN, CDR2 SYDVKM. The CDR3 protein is CAAPDRAYNEQFF. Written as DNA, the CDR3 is TGTGCCGCTCCGGACAGGGCCTACAATGAGCAGTTCTTC.

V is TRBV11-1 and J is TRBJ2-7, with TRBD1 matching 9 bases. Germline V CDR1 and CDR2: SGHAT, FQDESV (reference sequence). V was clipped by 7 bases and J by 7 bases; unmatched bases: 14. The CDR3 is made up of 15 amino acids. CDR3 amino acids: CASTYGQGPYSEQYF. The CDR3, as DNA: TGTGCCAGCACTTACGGACAGGGGCCCTACTCGGAGCAGTACTTC.

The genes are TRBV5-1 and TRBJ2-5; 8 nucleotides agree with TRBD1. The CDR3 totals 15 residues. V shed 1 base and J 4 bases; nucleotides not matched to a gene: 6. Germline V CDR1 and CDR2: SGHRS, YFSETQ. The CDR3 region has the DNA TGCGCCAGCAGCTTGAGGGGTGGACAGGGAGAGACCCAGTACTTC. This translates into CASSLRGGQGETQYF.

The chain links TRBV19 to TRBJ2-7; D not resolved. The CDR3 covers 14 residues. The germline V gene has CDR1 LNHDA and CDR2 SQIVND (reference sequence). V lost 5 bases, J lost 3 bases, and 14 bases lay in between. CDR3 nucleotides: TGTGCCAGTAGTGTCTCGGTGGTGAGCTACGAGCAGTACTTC. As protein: CASSVSVVSYEQYF.

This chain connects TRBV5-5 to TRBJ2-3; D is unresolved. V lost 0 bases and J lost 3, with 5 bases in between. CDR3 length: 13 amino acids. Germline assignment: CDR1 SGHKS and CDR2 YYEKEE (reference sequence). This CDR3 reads CASSLERTDTQYF. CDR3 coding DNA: TGTGCCAGCAGCTTGGAGAGGACAGATACGCAGTATTTT.

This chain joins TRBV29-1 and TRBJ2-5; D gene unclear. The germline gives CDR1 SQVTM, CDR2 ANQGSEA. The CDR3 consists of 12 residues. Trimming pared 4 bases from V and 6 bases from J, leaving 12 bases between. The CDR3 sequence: CSVAQSTKTQYF. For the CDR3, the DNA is TGCAGCGTTGCACAGTCCACGAAGACCCAGTACTTC.

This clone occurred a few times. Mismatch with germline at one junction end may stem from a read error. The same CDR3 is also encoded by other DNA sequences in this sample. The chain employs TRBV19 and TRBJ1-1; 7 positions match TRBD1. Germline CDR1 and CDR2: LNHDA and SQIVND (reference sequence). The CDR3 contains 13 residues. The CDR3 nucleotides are TGTGCCAGTAGTATACAGGGGGACACTGAAGCTTTTTTT. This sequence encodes CASSIQGDTEAFF.

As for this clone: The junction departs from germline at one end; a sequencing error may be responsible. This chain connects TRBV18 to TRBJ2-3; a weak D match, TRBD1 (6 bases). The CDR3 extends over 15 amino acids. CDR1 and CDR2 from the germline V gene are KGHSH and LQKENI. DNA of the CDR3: TGTGTCAGCTCCCCATCGCAGGGGAGCACAGATACGCAGTATTTT. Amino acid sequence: CVSSPSQGSTDTQYF.

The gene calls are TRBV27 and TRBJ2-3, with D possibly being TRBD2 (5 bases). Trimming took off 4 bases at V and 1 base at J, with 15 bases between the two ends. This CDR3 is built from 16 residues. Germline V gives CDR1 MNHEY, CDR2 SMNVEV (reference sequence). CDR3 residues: CASSSRASPGTDTQYF. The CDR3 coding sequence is TGTGCCAGCAGTTCGAGGGCATCTCCTGGCACAGATACGCAGTATTTT.

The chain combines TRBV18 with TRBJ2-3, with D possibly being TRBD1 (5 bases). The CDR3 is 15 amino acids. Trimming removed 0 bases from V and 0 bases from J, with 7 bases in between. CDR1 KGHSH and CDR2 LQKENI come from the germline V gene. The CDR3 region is CASSPPSGSTDTQYF. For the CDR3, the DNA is TGTGCCAGCTCACCACCATCAGGGAGCACAGATACGCAGTATTTT.